Below, 5 T cell receptor beta chains from the same sample are listed, as sequenced in a study of T cell repertoires in aging, cancer and after chemotherapy. The template was genomic DNA from peripheral blood, not RNA. Multiplex touch-down PCR with TRB-A/B primers amplified rearranged V-D-J TRB sequences. One entry per CDR3 protein, called by TCRdb with MiXCR from the multiplex PCR reads. The sample has several thousand distinct CDR3 sequences, roughly a quarter seen once; the top ten hold approximately 2.9%. Specimen: blood. These receptors all come from a human donor in good health.

The chain links TRBV12-3 or TRBV12-4 to TRBJ2-5; D tentatively reads TRBD1 or TRBD2 (7 bases each). V lost 6 bases and J lost 2, with 16 bases in between. The CDR3 covers 15 residues. CDR3 protein: CASSPGGQPQETQYF. CDR3 nucleotides: TGTGCCAGCAGCCCGGGGGGACAGCCACAAGAGACCCAGTACTTC.

In the case of this clonotype: A much larger clone is a single base away; this may be a read error. CDR3 in amino acids: CASTMSGSYEQYF. The CDR3 nucleotides are TGTGCCAGCACTATGTCCGGATCCTACGAGCAGTACTTC. This chain connects TRBV6-1 to TRBJ2-7; D gene uncertain. V lost 7 bases and J 1 base, leaving 11 bases between the germline ends. The germline CDR1 and CDR2 sequences are MNHNS and SASEGT. CDR3 length equals 13 residues.

By share of the sample, this clonotype is medium-sized. This rearrangement joins TRBV19 to TRBJ1-1; D is ambiguous. The CDR3 is 14 residues long. Germline CDR1 reads LNHDA; CDR2 reads SQIVND (reference sequence). Trimming removed 5 bases at V and 1 base at J, with 11 bases between. In DNA, the CDR3 is TGTGCCAGTAGTTCGTCACAGCGGAACACTGAAGCTTTCTTT. Its translation: CASSSSQRNTEAFF.

The chain joins TRBV20-1 to TRBJ2-5; 8 bases are shared with TRBD1. With 3 bases clipped from V and 1 base from J, the junction kept 4 bases outside the gene matches. CDR3 length: 14 residues. Germline CDR1 DFQATT, CDR2 SNEGSKA (reference sequence). The CDR3 sequence is CSARGTGGQETQYF. The CDR3 DNA reads as TGCAGTGCTAGGGGGACAGGTGGCCAAGAGACCCAGTACTTC.

This clonotype is labeled as medium-sized (0.01 to 0.1%). The rearrangement uses TRBV27 and TRBJ2-7, with D unresolved. The V end lost 5 bases, the J end lost 3 bases, and 2 bases lay between the germline ends. This CDR3 is 10 amino acids long. Germline lookup yields CDR1 MNHEY and CDR2 SMNVEV (reference sequence). CDR3 amino acids: CASSRYEQYF. CDR3 in DNA: TGTGCCAGCAGTCGCTACGAGCAGTACTTC.